This note documents a single T cell receptor (beta chain) sequence. TCRdb's table, derived via immunoSEQ multiplex PCR, lists solely in-frame clones and lacks some. The profile shows 490,000 or so clones, about nine tenths of them singletons. This entry comes from a study of blood T cell repertoires in COVID-19. Across the whole study: Acute-phase and convalescent COVID-19 samples originated in the United States, Italy and Spain. T cells, B-cell-depleted T cells, or PBMCs provided the cDNA or gDNA that served as material.

Participants' reported clinical history set cohort assignment. Two negative PCRs, clearance, or symptom resolution characterized the recovered Cohort 3 donors. Germline values: CDR1 SGHVS, CDR2 FQNEAQ. Trimming pared 5 bases from V and 0 bases from J, leaving 11 bases between. The CDR3 has 16 residues. The chain joins TRBV7-8 to TRBJ1-6; possible D gene TRBD1, 6 bases. This sequence was found in a woman aged 60-70 years who had recovered from COVID-19. The sample comprised PBMCs or T cells enriched from blood (not recorded which). This CDR3 is CASSAQGRSYNSPLHF. CDR3 nucleotides: TGTGCCAGCAGCGCACAGGGTCGCTCCTATAATTCACCCCTCCACTTT.